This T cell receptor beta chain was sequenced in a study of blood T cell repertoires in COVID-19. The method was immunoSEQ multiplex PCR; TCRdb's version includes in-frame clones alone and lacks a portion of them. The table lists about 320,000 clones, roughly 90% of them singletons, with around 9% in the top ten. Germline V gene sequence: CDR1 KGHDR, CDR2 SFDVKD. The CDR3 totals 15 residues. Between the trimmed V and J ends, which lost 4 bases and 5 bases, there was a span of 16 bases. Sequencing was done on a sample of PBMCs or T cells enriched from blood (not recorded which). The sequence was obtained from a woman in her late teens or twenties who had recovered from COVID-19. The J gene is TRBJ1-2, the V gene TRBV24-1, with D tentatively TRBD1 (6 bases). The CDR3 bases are TGTGCCACCAGTGACCGCAGGGGTAGCGGGTATGGCTACACCTTC. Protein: CATSDRRGSGYGYTF.